Below, 32 T cell receptor beta chains from the same sample are listed, as sequenced in a study of blood T cell repertoires in COVID-19. TCRdb's table, derived via immunoSEQ multiplex PCR, lists solely in-frame clones and lacks some. Among about 86,000 clones, approximately 80% were seen once, and the ten largest hold around 29%. Sequencing was carried out using peripheral blood. All receptors derive from a woman over 75 with active or convalescent COVID-19.

This chain links TRBV6-7 with TRBJ1-2, with 9 positions matching TRBD1. TRBV6-7 belongs to the ORF category, with a function that is uncertain. The CDR3 has 19 residues. The V and J ends lost 0 bases and 0 bases, in that order; junction bases with no gene match: 11. The CDR3 region is CASSYSIDTGGVSNYGYTF. The CDR3 DNA sequence: TGTGCCAGCAGTTACTCGATCGACACAGGGGGCGTATCTAACTATGGCTACACCTTC.

This clone came up once. The chain uses TRBV5-1 and TRBJ1-3; possible D gene TRBD1, 5 bases. CDR3 size: 14 residues. Germline V gives CDR1 SGHRS, CDR2 YFSETQ. Between the trimmed V and J ends, which lost 3 bases and 7 bases, there was a span of 14 bases. CDR3: CASSSEVGANTIYF. Here the CDR3 DNA reads TGCGCCAGCAGCTCCGAAGTTGGGGCGAACACCATATATTTT.

This sequence joins TRBV7-9 and TRBJ1-4; 8 positions match TRBD1. In germline, CDR1 is SEHNR, CDR2 FQNEAQ (reference sequence). V was clipped by 1 base and J by 11 bases; unmatched bases: 9. The CDR3 spans 15 residues. The CDR3 DNA reads TGTGCCAGCAGCTTAGTTGGACAGGGTTTTGAGAAACTGTTTTTT. Its translation is CASSLVGQGFEKLFF.

This chain connects TRBV15 to TRBJ2-5; 9 bases align to TRBD1. Trimming cost V 0 bases and J 4 bases; bases outside gene matches: 3. The CDR3 is made up of 15 amino acids. Germline V lookup: CDR1 LNHNV, CDR2 YYDKDF (reference sequence). The CDR3 here is CATSREGQGGETQYF. DNA for the CDR3: TGTGCCACCAGCAGAGAGGGACAGGGCGGAGAGACCCAGTACTTC.

The chain couples TRBV19 to TRBJ1-6; 10 bases are a match to TRBD1. Looked up from germline, CDR1 is LNHDA and CDR2 is SQIVND (reference sequence). The V segment lost 5 bases and the J segment 9 bases; nucleotides outside the gene matches: 7. The CDR3 is 15 amino acids. The CDR3 DNA is TGTGCCAGTAGTCCGGGGACAGGGGATCTTTCACCCCTCCACTTT. This codes for CASSPGTGDLSPLHF.

The gene calls are TRBV15 and TRBJ2-3; TRBD1 matches at 7 bases. CDR3 size: 15 residues. With 7 bases clipped from V and 1 base from J, the junction kept 8 bases outside the gene matches. Germline values: CDR1 LNHNV, CDR2 YYDKDF (reference sequence). The CDR3 nucleotides are TGTGCCACCATCCAAGACAGGGCCGGCACAGATACGCAGTATTTT. Its translation is CATIQDRAGTDTQYF.

J is TRBJ2-3 and V is TRBV2; TRBD2 is a possible D gene (5 bases). This CDR3 contains 14 residues. Germline V CDR1 and CDR2: SNHLY, FYNNEI. Between the trimmed V and J ends, which lost 6 bases and 2 bases, there was a span of 12 bases. DNA of the CDR3: TGTGCCAGCAGGTCTGGACTCTCCACAGATACGCAGTATTTT. Protein product: CASRSGLSTDTQYF.

This sequence joins TRBV28 and TRBJ1-2; 10 bases are a match to TRBD1. Germline trimming cut 8 bases from V and 8 bases from J; bases unmatched to any gene: 8. CDR1 is MDHEN, CDR2 SYDVKM, per germline. The CDR3 is 13 amino acids. The CDR3 nucleotides are TGTGCCAGCCGAGGGGACAGGGGACCAGGCTACACCTTC. Translated: CASRGDRGPGYTF.

The chain uses TRBV19 and TRBJ1-3; 7 bases line up with TRBD1. The CDR3 runs 15 residues. Germline CDR1 and CDR2: LNHDA and SQIVND (reference sequence). The ends lost 5 bases at V and 3 bases at J; junction bases unmatched: 7. The CDR3 nucleotides read TGTGCCAGTAGTCACAGGGCAGGGGGTGGAAACACCATATATTTT. As protein: CASSHRAGGGNTIYF.

The V and J genes are TRBV19 and TRBJ2-1; 8 bases agree with TRBD2. Germline V gene lookup returns CDR1 LNHDA and CDR2 SQIVND (reference sequence). CDR3 size: 15 residues. V gave up 4 bases and J gave up 4 bases; unmatched junction bases: 6. The CDR3 region is CASSTSTSVYNEQFF. The CDR3 coding sequence is TGTGCCAGTAGTACCTCGACTAGCGTGTACAATGAGCAGTTCTTC.

The V call is TRBV19, the J call TRBJ2-2; D gene ambiguous. V shed 3 bases and J shed 1 base, with 3 bases lying between them. The germline V gene has CDR1 LNHDA and CDR2 SQIVND (reference sequence). The CDR3 is made up of 13 amino acids. CDR3 protein: CASSMRNTGELFF. The DNA for the CDR3 is TGTGCCAGTAGTATGAGGAACACCGGGGAGCTGTTTTTT. Full variable domain (outside the CDR3, taken from reference TRBV19 and TRBJ2-2): DGGITQSPKYLFRKEGQNVTLSCEQNLNHDAMYWYRQDPGQGLRLIYYSQIVNDFQKGDIAEGYSVSREKKESFPLTVTSAQKNPTAFYLCASSMRNTGELFFGEGSRLTVL.

Written as DNA, the CDR3 is TGTGCCAGTAGTATCAGCTCTGGAAACACCATATATTTT. The encoded protein is CASSISSGNTIYF. The chain carries TRBV19 and TRBJ1-3, with D unclear. Germline CDR1 reads LNHDA; CDR2 reads SQIVND (reference sequence). Between the trimmed V and J ends, which lost 3 bases and 0 bases, there was a span of 3 bases. This CDR3 has 13 residues.

The chain links TRBV6-6 to TRBJ1-1, with 8 positions matching TRBD1. From germline, CDR1 is MNHNY and CDR2 SVGAGI (reference sequence). This CDR3 spans 14 amino acids. V trimming: 5 bases; J trimming: 1 base; junction bases outside the gene matches: 3. CDR3 in DNA: TGTGCCAGCAGTCCCGGGACAGGGAACACTGAAGCTTTCTTT. Amino acid sequence: CASSPGTGNTEAFF.

The rearrangement links TRBV11-2 to TRBJ1-5; TRBD1 agrees at 8 bases. The J segment lost 3 bases and the V segment lost 4 bases, leaving 5 bases of the junction unmatched. Per the germline V gene, CDR1 is SGHAT and CDR2 is FQNNGV. The CDR3 totals 15 residues. The CDR3 region has the DNA TGTGCCAGCAGCTGGGGACAGGCCATCAATCAGCCCCAGCATTTT. It yields the protein CASSWGQAINQPQHF.

The genes are TRBV7-8 and TRBJ2-7, with TRBD2 matching over 8 bases. V lost 5 bases, J lost 4 bases, and 16 bases stayed unmatched. Per the germline V gene, CDR1 is SGHVS and CDR2 is FQNEAQ. This CDR3 region has 17 residues. CDR3 DNA: TGTGCCAGCAGCCCACGGCCCCGACTAGCGCTGAGTTACGAGCAGTACTTC. This encodes CASSPRPRLALSYEQYF.

This clone was seen just once. CDR3 protein: CATGQGVGGYTF. DNA for the CDR3: TGTGCCACCGGACAGGGGGTCGGTGGCTACACCTTC. V is TRBV19 and J is TRBJ1-2; 10 bases align to TRBD1. The CDR3 has 12 residues. From germline, CDR1 is LNHDA and CDR2 SQIVND (reference sequence). Trimming removed 10 bases from V and 7 bases from J; junction bases left unmatched: 6.

V usage is TRBV19 and J usage is TRBJ2-7; TRBD1 matches at 11 bases. CDR3 size: 16 residues. Germline CDR1 and CDR2: LNHDA and SQIVND (reference sequence). With 3 bases clipped from V and 7 bases from J, the junction kept 11 bases outside the gene matches. CDR3: CASSMGGGQGAREQYF. CDR3 nucleotide sequence: TGTGCCAGTAGTATGGGAGGCGGACAGGGGGCGCGGGAGCAGTACTTC.

This clone has only one observation. This chain joins TRBV6-1 and TRBJ2-3, with D hard to call. The CDR3 is 13 residues long. V was cut by 6 bases and J by 1 base, with 8 bases left in between. Germline V gene data show CDR1 as MNHNS and CDR2 as SASEGT. This CDR3 is CASSPVGTDTQYF. CDR3 sequence (DNA): TGTGCCAGCAGCCCCGTAGGCACAGATACGCAGTATTTT.

The chain combines TRBV11-3 with TRBJ2-3; possibly TRBD1 for D (6 bases). Trimming shortened V by 0 bases and J by 4 bases, and 8 bases separated the two germline ends. The germline gives CDR1 SGHNT, CDR2 YENEEA. The CDR3 runs to 14 residues. For the CDR3, the DNA is TGTGCCAGCAGCTTAGAGTGGGGGCCAGATACGCAGTATTTT. The encoded protein is CASSLEWGPDTQYF.

In its sample, this clone was seen a few times. The chain employs TRBV19 and TRBJ1-1; D remains ambiguous. The CDR3 has 15 residues. CDR1 and CDR2 (germline): LNHDA, SQIVND (reference sequence). V dropped 3 bases and J dropped 6 bases, with 17 bases sitting between them. CDR3 nucleotide sequence: TGTGCCAGTAGTATGGGATTATGGGGAGTCCCTGAAGCTTTCTTT. Translated: CASSMGLWGVPEAFF.

This clone was recorded only once. The chain has TRBV5-6 and TRBJ2-7; D call uncertain. The germline V gene has CDR1 SGHDT and CDR2 YYEEEE. Deletions cut 3 bases from V and 2 bases from J, with 6 bases between. The CDR3 extends over 12 amino acids. CDR3 region: CASSSRTYEQYF. CDR3 nucleotides: TGTGCCAGCAGCTCCAGGACCTACGAGCAGTACTTC.

The chain joins TRBV29-1 to TRBJ1-1; the D gene is possibly TRBD1 (5 bases). The germline gives CDR1 SQVTM, CDR2 ANQGSEA. Trimming left V 4 bases short and J 3 bases short, with 18 bases between. CDR3 size: 15 residues. The chain's CDR3 is CSVVGTGTGDTEAFF. DNA for the CDR3: TGCAGCGTTGTGGGGACCGGGACGGGAGACACTGAAGCTTTCTTT.

This sequence joins TRBV7-6 and TRBJ2-7, with D maybe TRBD1 (6 bases). Looked up from germline, CDR1 is SGHVS and CDR2 is FNYEAQ. V was pared by 0 bases and J by 0 bases, with 9 bases between. This CDR3 has 15 amino acids. DNA for the CDR3: TGTGCCAGCAGCTTAGCGGGGGACACCTCCTACGAGCAGTACTTC. Its translation: CASSLAGDTSYEQYF. The full variable domain, with the rest looked up from reference TRBV7-6 and TRBJ2-7, is GAGVSQSPRYKVTKRGQDVALRCDPISGHVSLYWYRQALGQGPEFLTYFNYEAQQDKSGLPNDRFSAERPEGSISTLTIQRTEQRDSAMYRCASSLAGDTSYEQYFGPGTRLTVT.

V is TRBV9 and J is TRBJ2-3, with D possibly matching TRBD2 (6 bases). Germline-derived CDR1 and CDR2 are SGDLS and YYNGEE. Trimming removed 2 bases from V and 0 bases from J, with 13 bases in between. This CDR3 has 16 residues. The CDR3 DNA reads as TGTGCCAGCAGCGTTGGGGCTAGCGTTAGCACAGATACGCAGTATTTT. Its translation is CASSVGASVSTDTQYF.

The V gene is TRBV27, the J gene TRBJ1-1; D gene unclear. CDR3 length: 14 residues. Germline CDR1 is MNHEY and CDR2 is SMNVEV (reference sequence). V lost 5 bases to trimming and J lost 4 bases, with 14 bases between them. The CDR3 region is CASSLRDLGTEAFF. In DNA form, the CDR3 reads TGTGCCAGCAGTCTCCGGGATTTGGGCACTGAAGCTTTCTTT.

J is TRBJ1-1 and V is TRBV28; TRBD1 aligns across 8 bases. The CDR3 is 15 residues long. Germline V CDR1 and CDR2: MDHEN, SYDVKM. V gave up 4 bases and J gave up 2 bases; unmatched junction bases: 6. CDR3 DNA sequence: TGTGCCAGCAGTTCCCCCGGACAGGGTAACACTGAAGCTTTCTTT. It translates to CASSSPGQGNTEAFF. Combining the CDR3 with reference TRBV28 and TRBJ1-1 gives the whole variable domain DVKVTQSSRYLVKRTGEKVFLECVQDMDHENMFWYRQDPGLGLRLIYFSYDVKMKEKGDIPEGYSVSREKKERFSLILESASTNQTSMYLCASSSPGQGNTEAFFGQGTRLTVV.

J is TRBJ1-3 and V is TRBV28, with D unresolved. The germline gives CDR1 MDHEN, CDR2 SYDVKM. V lost 10 bases and J lost 0, with 10 bases in between. The CDR3 totals 13 residues. CDR3 amino acids: CATEVSSGNTIYF. The CDR3 DNA reads as TGTGCCACCGAAGTTAGCTCTGGAAACACCATATATTTT.

The CDR3 region has the DNA TGTGCCAGCAGCCTTACTGGGCAGCAGTTCTTC. Its translation: CASSLTGQQFF. The chain employs TRBV7-9 and TRBJ2-1; D is ambiguous. The CDR3 loop spans 11 amino acids. The V end lost 5 bases, the J end lost 11 bases, and 10 bases lay between the germline ends. CDR1 and CDR2 from the germline V gene are SEHNR and FQNEAQ (reference sequence).

This chain connects TRBV7-8 to TRBJ2-7; 7 bases line up with TRBD1. From germline, CDR1 is SGHVS and CDR2 FQNEAQ. There are 13 residues in the CDR3. V lost 5 bases, J lost 6 bases, and 7 bases stayed unmatched. This CDR3 reads CASSPDRDVEQYF. The CDR3 bases are TGTGCCAGCAGCCCTGACAGGGACGTCGAGCAGTACTTC.

V is TRBV3-1 (or the pseudogene TRBV3-2) and J is TRBJ2-1; 10 nucleotides line up with TRBD1. The V gene end was trimmed by 5 bases and the J gene end by 16 bases; junction bases not matched to a gene: 8. The CDR3 is 12 residues long. Germline-derived CDR1 and CDR2 are LGHDT and YNNKEL (reference sequence). The CDR3 DNA reads TGTGCCAGCAGCAGAGACAGGGGGCCCGAATTCTTC. This gives the protein CASSRDRGPEFF.

The chain joins TRBV20-1 to TRBJ1-1; D gene unclear. Germline loops: CDR1 DFQATT, CDR2 SNEGSKA (reference sequence). The CDR3 is made up of 11 amino acids. Trimming removed 6 bases at V and 8 bases at J, with 13 bases between. This chain's CDR3 is CSATGLEEAFF. CDR3 in DNA: TGCAGTGCCACCGGTCTGGAGGAAGCTTTCTTT.

The chain recombines TRBV5-1 with TRBJ2-1; 9 bases are shared with TRBD2. The CDR3 has 15 residues. Germline V gene data show CDR1 as SGHRS and CDR2 as YFSETQ. V lost 0 bases and J lost 5; bases outside the gene matches: 3. CDR3 DNA: TGCGCCAGCAGCTTGGTCCTAGCGGGGAACAATGAGCAGTTCTTC. It specifies CASSLVLAGNNEQFF. The full variable domain, in which reference TRBV5-1 and TRBJ2-1 provide the parts outside the CDR3, is KAGVTQTPRYLIKTRGQQVTLSCSPISGHRSVSWYQQTPGQGLQFLFEYFSETQRNKGNFPGRFSGRQFSNSRSEMNVSTLELGDSALYLCASSLVLAGNNEQFFGPGTRLTVL.